Presented here are 2 T cell receptor beta chains from one specimen sequenced in a study of CD4+ T cells in melanoma. Using immunoSEQ multiplex PCR, the repertoire was profiled, and TCRdb retains in-frame clones only, with some absent. Among about 21,000 clones listed, roughly 82% were seen once. Sequencing was performed on cells from a culture (not recorded whether cultured in vitro). These TCRs come from a human donor with melanoma.

The CDR3 loop is CASSYSGEQYF. CDR3 DNA: TGTGCCAGCAGCTACTCCGGCGAGCAGTACTTC. V gene TRBV7-6 combines with J gene TRBJ2-7; D is undetermined. CDR3 length: 11 residues. With 4 bases removed from V and 6 bases from J, the gap between germline ends came to 7 bases. The germline V gene has CDR1 SGHVS and CDR2 FNYEAQ.

The chain employs TRBV5-1 and TRBJ2-3; D gene unclear. Germline values: CDR1 SGHRS, CDR2 YFSETQ. The CDR3 has 11 residues. Trimming left V 1 base short and J 5 bases short, with 2 bases between. The DNA of the CDR3 is TGCGCCAGCAGCTTGCGAGATACGCAGTATTTT. Protein product: CASSLRDTQYF.